The 11 T cell receptor beta chains below come from one sample, sequenced in a study of glioma-infiltrating T cells. The iRepertoire nested amplicon-rescue multiplex PCR amplified TCR alpha and beta CDR3s from RNA. In TCRdb, the multiplex PCR reads were re-called with MiXCR into one record per CDR3 protein. The table has about 110,000 distinct CDR3 sequences, 25% seen once. The sequenced sample consisted of glioma tissue, nonneoplastic brain tissue, or PBMCs (not recorded which). Receptors originate from a human donor with low-grade glioma or glioblastoma, undergoing nonglioma brain surgery, or in good health (not recorded which).

This clonotype has a count of ten or more. V is TRBV20-1 and J is TRBJ2-7; tentatively, D is TRBD1 or TRBD2 (5 bases each). Per germline, CDR1 DFQATT and CDR2 SNEGSKA (reference sequence). Trimming left V 5 bases short and J 2 bases short, with 13 bases between. The CDR3 consists of 13 residues. The chain's CDR3 is CSAVRDRPYEQYF. The CDR3 coding sequence is TGCAGTGCTGTCCGGGACCGACCCTACGAGCAGTACTTC.

This clonotype was detected a few times. V gene TRBV12-3 or TRBV12-4 combines with J gene TRBJ1-2; D gene uncertain. Trimming took off 6 bases at V and 5 bases at J, with 7 bases between the two ends. The length of the CDR3 is 11 residues. For the CDR3, the DNA is TGTGCCAGCAGCCAGTGGTATGGCTACACCTTC. Residues: CASSQWYGYTF.

The chain employs TRBV11-1 and TRBJ1-1; D gene uncertain. Germline V gene sequence: CDR1 SGHAT, CDR2 FQDESV (reference sequence). V gave up 0 bases and J gave up 1 base, with 12 bases separating them. The CDR3 has 16 amino acids. CDR3 nucleotide sequence: TGTGCCAGCAGCTTAGCTTTTAAGGGCTGGAACACTGAAGCTTTCTTT. Protein: CASSLAFKGWNTEAFF.

This clonotype was seen repeatedly, ten times or more. The V and J genes are TRBV6-1 and TRBJ1-1; no definite D call. The CDR3 runs 12 residues. Germline V CDR1 and CDR2: MNHNS, SASEGT. The V end lost 2 bases, the J end lost 5 bases, and 6 bases lay between the germline ends. CDR3 in amino acids: CASSEWETEAFF. In DNA, the CDR3 is TGTGCCAGCAGTGAATGGGAAACTGAAGCTTTCTTT.

V and J are TRBV30 and TRBJ2-7; 9 bases are shared with TRBD1. V dropped 3 bases and J dropped 0; count of bases not matched to a gene: 6. The CDR3 spans 15 residues. Germline CDR1 GTSNPN, CDR2 SVGIG (reference sequence). CDR3: CAWRFRDRVSYEQYF. DNA of the CDR3: TGTGCCTGGAGGTTCCGGGACAGGGTCTCCTACGAGCAGTACTTC. Full variable domain (outside the CDR3, taken from reference TRBV30 and TRBJ2-7): SQTIHQWPATLVQPVGSPLSLECTVEGTSNPNLYWYRQAAGRGLQLLFYSVGIGQISSEVPQNLSASRPQDRQFILSSKKLLLSDSGFYLCAWRFRDRVSYEQYFGPGTRLTVT.

The V call is TRBV6-6, the J call TRBJ2-3; D call uncertain. Trimming left V 4 bases short and J 7 bases short, with 21 bases between. Per germline, CDR1 MNHNY and CDR2 SVGAGI (reference sequence). This CDR3 has 16 amino acids. CDR3 sequence (DNA): TGTGCCAGCAGTTCGACCAGACCCGTTGGGTCACATACGCAGTATTTT. Its translation is CASSSTRPVGSHTQYF.

The count of this clonotype is one. This chain joins TRBV12-3 or TRBV12-4 and TRBJ1-6, with TRBD1 as a possible D gene (5 bases). The CDR3 contains 14 residues. With 7 bases removed from V and 3 bases from J, the gap between germline ends came to 10 bases. For the CDR3, the DNA is TGTGCCAGCACCCAGACAGACTATAATTCACCCCTCCACTTT. This codes for CASTQTDYNSPLHF.

This clonotype has a count of ten or more. DNA for the CDR3: TGTGCCAGCAGCCAAGTCGGAGGTTACTCCTACAATGAGCAGTTCTTC. This encodes CASSQVGGYSYNEQFF. The chain recombines TRBV14 with TRBJ2-1; perhaps TRBD2 as D (5 bases). V was shortened by 1 base and J by 0 bases, with 10 bases between the two germline ends. Germline V gene lookup returns CDR1 SGHDN and CDR2 FVKESK. CDR3 length equals 16 residues.

Comment on this clonotype: A junction boundary mismatches the germline segment, possibly from a read error. This chain connects TRBV6-5 to TRBJ1-1, with TRBD1 matching over 10 bases. In germline, CDR1 is MNHEY, CDR2 SVGAGI. The CDR3 has 15 residues. The CDR3, as DNA: TGTGCCAGCAGTGAGGGACAGGGGTTTCGCGCTGAAGCCTTCTTT. Protein product: CASSEGQGFRAEAFF.

Remarks on this clonotype: A single base separates this from a much larger clone, so it may be a read error. V and J are TRBV29-1 and TRBJ2-7; tentative D call: TRBD1 (5 bases). CDR1 and CDR2 (germline): SQVTM, ANQGSEA. This CDR3 is 13 amino acids long. The CDR3, as DNA: TGCAGAGGTACAGGTACAGATTCCTACGAGCAGTACTTC. Translation: CRGTGTDSYEQYF.

This clonotype has at least ten counts. The chain joins TRBV7-2 to TRBJ1-3, with D unresolved. Per germline, CDR1 SGHTA and CDR2 FQGNSA. The V end was cut by 2 bases, the J end by 0 bases, with 14 bases between. This CDR3 is built from 17 residues. The CDR3 here is CASSLTLPELSGNTIYF. The DNA of the CDR3 is TGTGCCAGCAGCTTAACTCTGCCGGAACTCTCTGGAAACACCATATATTTT.